This T cell receptor (beta chain) is drawn from a study of cytomegalovirus exposure and HLA in healthy donors. Study-level findings and limits: In the analysis, some V segments, TRBV6-2 and TRBV6-3 included, were excluded as indistinguishable. Follow-up analysis found HLA locus-dependent TCR association rates, highest for DRB1 and lowest for HLA-C. The authors assumed roughly uniform sequencing depth across donors for presence/absence analyses.

CDR1 is KGHSH and CDR2 is LQKENI in the germline V gene. CDR3 length: 15 residues. Trimming removed 2 bases from V and 7 bases from J, with 15 bases in between. Remarks on this clone: The antigen is undetermined.

Researchers ran the PCR with 60 Vbeta and 13 Jbeta primers. Produced via immunoSEQ multiplex PCR; TCRdb's table is partial and in-frame only. The sample consists of around 180,000 clones, over 60% of them appearing once. The gene calls are TRBV18 and TRBJ1-5; D not resolved. The sample was PBMCs. The clonotype originates from a girl between 5 and 17 years old in good health and CMV-seronegative. The CDR3 DNA follows: TGTGCCAGCTCACCAACCGCCCAACCAGGCCAGCCCCAGCATTTT. The encoded protein is CASSPTAQPGQPQHF.